This entry concerns a single T cell receptor (beta chain). The data were obtained in a study of blood T cell repertoires in COVID-19. Generated by immunoSEQ multiplex PCR, the TCRdb table keeps only in-frame clones and is missing some. The sample has about 170,000 clones, over 80% seen once. The junction had 11 bases not matched to a gene; V was cut back by 7 bases and J by 0 bases. This CDR3 spans 16 amino acids. The germline gives CDR1 SNHLY, CDR2 FYNNEI. V gene TRBV2 combines with J gene TRBJ2-7; 8 nucleotides align to TRBD1. Sample: peripheral blood. The source is a woman in her 70s with acute or convalescent COVID-19. CDR3 bases: TGTGCCAGCAACGGACAGGGTTGGGTCAGCTCCTACGAGCAGTACTTC. It specifies CASNGQGWVSSYEQYF.